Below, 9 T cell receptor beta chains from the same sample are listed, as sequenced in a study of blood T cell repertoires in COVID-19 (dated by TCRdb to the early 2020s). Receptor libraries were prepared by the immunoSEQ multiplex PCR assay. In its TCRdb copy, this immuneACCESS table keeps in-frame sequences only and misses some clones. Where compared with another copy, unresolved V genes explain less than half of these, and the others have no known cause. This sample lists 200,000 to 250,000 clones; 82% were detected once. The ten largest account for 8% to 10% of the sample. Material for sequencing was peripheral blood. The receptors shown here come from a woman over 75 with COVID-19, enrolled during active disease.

The CDR3 sequence is CAWSPLTSANTGELFF. Written as DNA, the CDR3 is TGTGCCTGGAGCCCTCTCACTAGTGCGAACACCGGGGAGCTGTTTTTT. This chain joins TRBV30 and TRBJ2-2; D possibly corresponds to TRBD2 (5 bases). CDR1 and CDR2 (germline): GTSNPN, SVGIG (reference sequence). Trimming took 3 bases from V and 0 from J, leaving 14 bases between them. The CDR3 totals 16 residues.

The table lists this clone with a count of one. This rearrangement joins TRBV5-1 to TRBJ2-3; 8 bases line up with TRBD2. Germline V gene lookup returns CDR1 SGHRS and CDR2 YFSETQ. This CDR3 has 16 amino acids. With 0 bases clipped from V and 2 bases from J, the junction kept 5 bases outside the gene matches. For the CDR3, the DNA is TGCGCCAGCAGCTTGGATATAGCGGGACCCACAGATACGCAGTATTTT. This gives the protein CASSLDIAGPTDTQYF.

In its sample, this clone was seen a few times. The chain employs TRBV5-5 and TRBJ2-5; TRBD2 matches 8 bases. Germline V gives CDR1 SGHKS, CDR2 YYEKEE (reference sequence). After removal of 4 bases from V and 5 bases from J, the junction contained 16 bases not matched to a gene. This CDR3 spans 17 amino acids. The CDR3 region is CASSPLTVAGGSETQYF. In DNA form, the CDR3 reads TGTGCCAGCAGCCCCCTGACTGTTGCGGGGGGTTCGGAGACCCAGTACTTC.

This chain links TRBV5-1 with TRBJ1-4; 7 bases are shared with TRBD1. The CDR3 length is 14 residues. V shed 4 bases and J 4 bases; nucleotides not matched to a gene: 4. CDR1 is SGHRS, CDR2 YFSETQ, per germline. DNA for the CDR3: TGCGCCAGCAGCCCGACAGGGATTAATGAAAAACTGTTTTTT. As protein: CASSPTGINEKLFF.

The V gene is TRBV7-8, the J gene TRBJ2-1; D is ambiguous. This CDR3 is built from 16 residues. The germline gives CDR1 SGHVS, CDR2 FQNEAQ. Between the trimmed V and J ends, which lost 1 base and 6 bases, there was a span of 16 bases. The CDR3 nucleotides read TGTGCCAGCAGCTTAGAGTACACACCCTCGTCCAATGAGCAGTTCTTC. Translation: CASSLEYTPSSNEQFF.

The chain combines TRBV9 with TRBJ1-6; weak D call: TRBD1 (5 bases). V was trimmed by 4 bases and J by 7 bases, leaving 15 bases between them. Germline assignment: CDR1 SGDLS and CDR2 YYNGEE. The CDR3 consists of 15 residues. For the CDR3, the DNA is TGTGCCAGCAGCTCAAGGGATACAGGCAATTCACCCCTCCACTTT. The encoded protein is CASSSRDTGNSPLHF.

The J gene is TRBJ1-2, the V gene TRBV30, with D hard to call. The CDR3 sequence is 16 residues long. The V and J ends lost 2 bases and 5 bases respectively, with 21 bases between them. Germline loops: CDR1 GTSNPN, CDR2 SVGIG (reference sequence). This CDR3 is CAWSLIRSTGGYGYTF. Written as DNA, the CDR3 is TGTGCCTGGAGTCTCATTAGATCTACGGGAGGGTATGGCTACACCTTC.

Here the CDR3 reads CSVRVNEKLFF. As DNA, the CDR3 is TGCAGCGTCCGGGTTAATGAAAAACTGTTTTTT. The chain is built from TRBV29-1 and TRBJ1-4, with D unclear. CDR3 length: 11 amino acids. Germline-derived CDR1 and CDR2 are SQVTM and ANQGSEA. V was clipped by 6 bases and J by 4 bases, with 6 bases between them.

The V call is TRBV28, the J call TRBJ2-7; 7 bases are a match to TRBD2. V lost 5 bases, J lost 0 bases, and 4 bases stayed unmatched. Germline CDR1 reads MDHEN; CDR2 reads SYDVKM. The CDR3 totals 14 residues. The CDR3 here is CASSPLADSYEQYF. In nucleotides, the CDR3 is TGTGCCAGCAGTCCTCTAGCGGACTCCTACGAGCAGTACTTC.